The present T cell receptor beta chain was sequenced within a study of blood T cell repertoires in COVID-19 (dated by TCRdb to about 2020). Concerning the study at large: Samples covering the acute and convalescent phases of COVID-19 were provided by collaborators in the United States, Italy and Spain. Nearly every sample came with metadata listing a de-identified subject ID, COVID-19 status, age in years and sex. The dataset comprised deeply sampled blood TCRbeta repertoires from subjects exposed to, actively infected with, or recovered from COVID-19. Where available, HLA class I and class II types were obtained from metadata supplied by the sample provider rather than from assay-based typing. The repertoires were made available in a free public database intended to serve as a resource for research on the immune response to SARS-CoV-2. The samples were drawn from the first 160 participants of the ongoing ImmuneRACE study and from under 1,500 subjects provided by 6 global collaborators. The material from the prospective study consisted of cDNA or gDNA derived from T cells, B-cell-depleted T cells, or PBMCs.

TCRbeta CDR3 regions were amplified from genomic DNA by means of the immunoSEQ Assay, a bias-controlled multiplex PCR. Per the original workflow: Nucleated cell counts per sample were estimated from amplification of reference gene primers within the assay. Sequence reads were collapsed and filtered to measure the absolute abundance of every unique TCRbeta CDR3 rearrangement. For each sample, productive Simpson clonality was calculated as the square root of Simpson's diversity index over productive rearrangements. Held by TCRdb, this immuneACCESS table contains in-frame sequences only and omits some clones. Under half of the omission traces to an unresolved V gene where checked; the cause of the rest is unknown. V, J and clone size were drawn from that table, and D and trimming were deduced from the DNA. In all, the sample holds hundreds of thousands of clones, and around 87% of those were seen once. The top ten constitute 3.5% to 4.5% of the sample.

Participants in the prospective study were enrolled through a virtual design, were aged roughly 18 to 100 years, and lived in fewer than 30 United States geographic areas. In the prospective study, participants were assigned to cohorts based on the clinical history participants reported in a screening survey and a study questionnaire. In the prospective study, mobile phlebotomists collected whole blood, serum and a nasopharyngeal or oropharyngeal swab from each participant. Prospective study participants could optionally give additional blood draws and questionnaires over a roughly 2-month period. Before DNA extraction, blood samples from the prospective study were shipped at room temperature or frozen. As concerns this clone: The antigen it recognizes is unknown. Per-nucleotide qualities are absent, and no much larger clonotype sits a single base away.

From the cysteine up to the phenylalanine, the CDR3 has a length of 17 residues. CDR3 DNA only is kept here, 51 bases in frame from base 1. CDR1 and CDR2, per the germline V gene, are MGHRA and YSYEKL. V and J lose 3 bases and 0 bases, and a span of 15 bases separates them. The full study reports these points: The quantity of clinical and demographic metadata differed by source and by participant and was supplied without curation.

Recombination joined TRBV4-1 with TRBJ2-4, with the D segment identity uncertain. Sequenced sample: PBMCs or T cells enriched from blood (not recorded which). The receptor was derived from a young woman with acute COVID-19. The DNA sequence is TGCGCCAGCAGCCAGAGGTTCTTGGATATAGCCAAAAACATTCAGTACTTC. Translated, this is CASSQRFLDIAKNIQYF.